What follows are 18 T cell receptor beta chains derived from one specimen sequenced in a study of T cell responses to AZD1222 COVID-19 vaccine. The assay was immunoSEQ multiplex PCR, and TCRdb's table has in-frame clones only and misses some. The sample includes tens of thousands of clones, approximately 80% of them seen just once. Here the sequenced sample was peripheral blood, taken on day 0 of AZD1222 vaccination. The receptors were gathered from an adult in good health.

This chain links TRBV11-2 with TRBJ1-5; no firm D call. CDR3 length: 18 residues. Trimming took 0 bases from V and 0 from J, leaving 15 bases between them. Germline V CDR1 and CDR2: SGHAT, FQNNGV. The CDR3 DNA is TGTGCCAGCAGCTTAGATCTAGCGCAGGCGGATAGCAATCAGCCCCAGCATTTT. It codes for CASSLDLAQADSNQPQHF.

The rearrangement joins TRBV3-1 (or the pseudogene TRBV3-2) to TRBJ1-5; 9 nucleotides line up with TRBD1. V gave up 5 bases and J gave up 7 bases; unmatched junction bases: 6. The CDR3 is 14 amino acids. Germline assignment: CDR1 LGHDT and CDR2 YNNKEL (reference sequence). The CDR3 here is CASSLGQGGQPQHF. The DNA of the CDR3 is TGTGCCAGCAGCTTGGGACAGGGCGGACAGCCCCAGCATTTT.

The chain couples TRBV7-2 to TRBJ1-1; perhaps TRBD1 as D (5 bases). V gave up 2 bases and J gave up 1 base, with 11 bases separating them. The CDR3 contains 15 residues. The V gene's germline CDR1 is SGHTA and CDR2 FQGNSA. Here the CDR3 reads CASSLWGEQNTEAFF. The CDR3, as DNA: TGTGCCAGCAGCTTATGGGGCGAGCAGAACACTGAAGCTTTCTTT.

This chain connects TRBV7-2 to TRBJ2-5; possibly TRBD1 for D (5 bases). The CDR3 runs to 14 residues. The germline gives CDR1 SGHTA, CDR2 FQGNSA. V gave up 1 base and J gave up 5 bases, with 11 bases separating them. The CDR3 DNA follows: TGTGCCAGCAGCTTAGTGGGGCTAGTCGAGACCCAGTACTTC. This codes for CASSLVGLVETQYF.

This chain links TRBV18 with TRBJ1-5, with 11 bases identical to TRBD1. The CDR3 covers 14 residues. The junction had 2 bases not matched to a gene; V was cut back by 3 bases and J by 7 bases. Germline V gene data show CDR1 as KGHSH and CDR2 as LQKENI. The CDR3 nucleotides read TGTGCCAGCTCACCGGACAGGGGGCGACAGCCCCAGCATTTT. Translating gives CASSPDRGRQPQHF.

The J gene is TRBJ1-4, the V gene TRBV3-1 (or the pseudogene TRBV3-2), with a tentative D call TRBD1 (5 bases). V was pared by 3 bases and J by 8 bases, with 16 bases between. This CDR3 comprises 15 residues. Germline CDR1 LGHDT, CDR2 YNNKEL (reference sequence). The CDR3 is CASSQMAGRAEKLFF. The CDR3 DNA reads as TGTGCCAGCAGCCAGATGGCAGGGAGGGCCGAAAAACTGTTTTTT.

This chain links TRBV20-1 with TRBJ1-6, with D unclear. CDR1 DFQATT and CDR2 SNEGSKA come from the germline V gene (reference sequence). The CDR3 contains 14 residues. Trimming shortened V by 5 bases and J by 10 bases, and 18 bases separated the two germline ends. In DNA form, the CDR3 reads TGCAGTGCTGGTGTGGGTCAGAACGGGTCACCCCTCCACTTT. It translates to CSAGVGQNGSPLHF.

This chain uses TRBV14 with TRBJ2-7; D may be TRBD2 (7 bases). CDR3 length: 13 residues. Germline-derived CDR1 and CDR2 are SGHDN and FVKESK. V was clipped by 2 bases and J by 5 bases, with 10 bases between them. The CDR3 DNA follows: TGTGCCAGCAGCCAATGGGGGGGCAACGAGCAGTACTTC. This gives the protein CASSQWGGNEQYF. Full variable domain (rest looked up from reference TRBV14 and TRBJ2-7): EAGVTQFPSHSVIEKGQTVTLRCDPISGHDNLYWYRRVMGKEIKFLLHFVKESKQDESGMPNNRFLAERTGGTYSTLKVQPAELEDSGVYFCASSQWGGNEQYFGPGTRLTVT.

By sample share, this clone is large. The chain combines TRBV6-5 with TRBJ1-2; 8 nucleotides align to TRBD1. CDR1 and CDR2 (germline): MNHEY, SVGAGI. This CDR3 spans 15 amino acids. V shed 0 bases and J 7 bases; nucleotides not matched to a gene: 7. The CDR3 region has the DNA TGTGCCAGCAGTTACTCAAGAGACAGGGGCTCTGGCTACACCTTC. Protein: CASSYSRDRGSGYTF.

J is TRBJ1-3 and V is TRBV11-2; TRBD1 might be the D (5 bases). The CDR3 runs 15 residues. The V gene's germline CDR1 is SGHAT and CDR2 FQNNGV. Deletions cut 6 bases from V and 4 bases from J, with 16 bases between. This chain's CDR3 is CASRKDGTRGNTIYF. The CDR3, as DNA: TGTGCCAGCAGAAAAGATGGGACGAGAGGAAACACCATATATTTT.

The rearrangement joins TRBV5-5 to TRBJ2-3, with TRBD1 matching over 7 bases. This CDR3 comprises 14 residues. V shed 3 bases, J shed 1 base, and the junction held 2 bases outside the gene matches. CDR1 and CDR2 (germline): SGHKS, YYEKEE (reference sequence). The CDR3 is CASSWGTGTDTQYF. In DNA form, the CDR3 reads TGTGCCAGCAGCTGGGGGACAGGCACAGATACGCAGTATTTT.

The chain couples TRBV6-6 to TRBJ1-5; D is possibly TRBD1 (6 bases). V gave up 5 bases and J gave up 0 bases, with 14 bases separating them. The length of the CDR3 is 16 residues. The germline V gene has CDR1 MNHNY and CDR2 SVGAGI (reference sequence). CDR3 coding DNA: TGTGCCAGCAGTCAAGGACAGCTCAATAGCAATCAGCCCCAGCATTTT. This gives the protein CASSQGQLNSNQPQHF.

The chain is built from TRBV18 and TRBJ1-5, with 9 positions matching TRBD1. Germline loops: CDR1 KGHSH, CDR2 LQKENI. The CDR3 consists of 16 residues. Germline trimming cut 4 bases from V and 6 bases from J; bases unmatched to any gene: 10. CDR3 coding DNA: TGTGCCAGCTCACGGAACCGGGACAGGGCGAGTCAGCCCCAGCATTTT. Residues: CASSRNRDRASQPQHF.

V is TRBV28 and J is TRBJ1-1, with a possible D match to TRBD1 (5 bases). Trimming stripped 3 bases from V and 4 bases from J, with 12 bases between. Germline V gives CDR1 MDHEN, CDR2 SYDVKM. The CDR3 has 14 amino acids. For the CDR3, the DNA is TGTGCCAGCAGTTTTCAGGGTGATGGCACTGAAGCTTTCTTT. Its protein product is CASSFQGDGTEAFF.

The chain joins TRBV27 to TRBJ1-5; D remains ambiguous. From germline, CDR1 is MNHEY and CDR2 SMNVEV (reference sequence). The CDR3 has 14 residues. Trimming left V 2 bases short and J 5 bases short, with 10 bases between. The CDR3 DNA follows: TGTGCCAGCAGTTTAGGCCCCCCCCATCAGCCCCAGCATTTT. Protein product: CASSLGPPHQPQHF.

In DNA, the CDR3 is TGTGCCACCAGTACGGGGGCGTCTGGTGGCTACACCTTC. This gives the protein CATSTGASGGYTF. The chain recombines TRBV24-1 with TRBJ1-2; TRBD1 might be the D (6 bases). The germline gives CDR1 KGHDR, CDR2 SFDVKD. The ends were cut back, 6 bases at V and 7 bases at J, with 14 bases in the middle. CDR3 length equals 13 residues.

The rearrangement links TRBV10-2 to TRBJ2-1, with TRBD2 matching over 8 bases. V shed 3 bases and J 1 base; nucleotides not matched to a gene: 5. The length of the CDR3 is 16 residues. In germline, CDR1 is WSHSY, CDR2 SAAADI. CDR3 in amino acids: CASSDFTGGSYNEQFF. CDR3 DNA sequence: TGCGCCAGCAGTGACTTTACGGGAGGGTCCTACAATGAGCAGTTCTTC.

The rearrangement joins TRBV5-5 to TRBJ2-7; D unresolved. The CDR3 runs to 13 residues. Per the germline V gene, CDR1 is SGHKS and CDR2 is YYEKEE (reference sequence). The V and J ends lost 1 base and 3 bases respectively, with 8 bases between them. CDR3 protein: CASSLMTSYEQYF. The DNA of the CDR3 is TGTGCCAGCAGCTTGATGACAAGCTACGAGCAGTACTTC. Full variable domain (missing parts from reference TRBV5-5 and TRBJ2-7): DAGVTQSPTHLIKTRGQQVTLRCSPISGHKSVSWYQQVLGQGPQFIFQYYEKEERGRGNFPDRFSARQFPNYSSELNVNALLLGDSALYLCASSLMTSYEQYFGPGTRLTVT.